This paragraph covers one T cell receptor (beta chain) sequence. The entry originates in a study of blood T cell repertoires in COVID-19. Study-level background: The United States, Italy and Spain provided the acute and convalescent COVID-19 samples.

Authors' data handling: Estimation of nucleated cell counts was performed using reference gene primer amplification. Profiling relied on immunoSEQ multiplex PCR, and the TCRdb table lists in-frame clones only, not all of them. The V and J calls and clone size come from that table; D and trimming were worked out from the DNA. The sample includes 200,000 to 250,000 clones, 84% of them seen just once. CDR3 length equals 14 residues. V lost 4 bases to trimming and J lost 4 bases, with 12 bases between them. The germline CDR1 and CDR2 sequences are SGHRS and YFSETQ. This receptor was identified in a woman aged 45-60 years with active or convalescent COVID-19. This chain connects TRBV5-1 to TRBJ1-3; D gene unclear. Sequences were obtained from peripheral blood. This CDR3 is CASSPLGSGNTIYF. In DNA form, the CDR3 reads TGCGCCAGCAGCCCGCTCGGTTCCGGAAACACCATATATTTT. Filled out from reference TRBV5-1 and TRBJ1-3, the complete variable domain reads KAGVTQTPRYLIKTRGQQVTLSCSPISGHRSVSWYQQTPGQGLQFLFEYFSETQRNKGNFPGRFSGRQFSNSRSEMNVSTLELGDSALYLCASSPLGSGNTIYFGEGSWLTVV.